This TCR beta chain was retrieved from a study of CD39 and CD103 CD8 tumor-infiltrating T cells. Background on the study: An ovarian cancer patient and two HNSCC patients had repertoire comparisons shown.

Each sorted subset gave about 10,000 to 100,000 cells for genomic DNA. Assay: immunoSEQ multiplex PCR; the TCRdb copy retains only in-frame clones and omits some. The profile shows about 17,000 clones, 75% to 95% of them singletons. CDR1 SNHLY and CDR2 FYNNEI come from the germline V gene. CDR3 length: 14 residues. The trim removed 6 bases at V and 5 bases at J, leaving 5 bases unmatched. For tumor-infiltrating lymphocytes, EpCAM beads were added to negative-selection T-cell enrichment of thawed cells. Sequenced sample: CD8+ T cells sorted from blood. Subset denoted: total memory CD8 T cells (CD45RA-CCR7+/-) from blood or uninvolved lymph node. The rearrangement joins TRBV2 to TRBJ2-1; 9 nucleotides match TRBD1. The TCR sequence derives from a human donor with head and neck squamous cell carcinoma. The CDR3 spells CASRGTGPNNEQFF. The CDR3 DNA is TGTGCCAGCAGAGGGACAGGGCCTAACAATGAGCAGTTCTTC.